The 18 T cell receptor beta chains reported below all come from one sample, sequenced in a study of T cells in Graves' hyperthyroidism and ophthalmopathy. RNA transcripts were the template for amplifying TCR beta CDR3 regions. Carried out on the TCR CDR3, a first-round RT-PCR used the HTBI primer set. From the multiplex PCR reads, TCRdb called clonotypes with MiXCR, one entry per CDR3 protein. The sample shows 150,000 to 200,000 distinct CDR3 sequences, over 15% of them seen only once. The sequenced material came from blood. The source is a woman aged 45-59 years with Graves' hyperthyroidism.

This clonotype has a count of ten or more. V usage is TRBV3-1 and J usage is TRBJ2-3; D gene uncertain. Trimming left V 2 bases short and J 5 bases short, with 11 bases between. The germline V gene encodes CDR1 LGHDT and CDR2 YNNKEL (reference sequence). The CDR3 loop spans 14 amino acids. CDR3 sequence reads: CASSQSWGLDTQYF. The DNA for the CDR3 is TGTGCCAGCAGCCAAAGTTGGGGTCTAGATACGCAGTATTTT.

This clonotype was observed many times. The chain has TRBV7-9 and TRBJ2-1; possible D gene TRBD2, 5 bases. This CDR3 has 14 amino acids. The germline gives CDR1 SEHNR, CDR2 FQNEAQ (reference sequence). V lost 8 bases and J 0 bases, leaving 11 bases between the germline ends. CDR3 DNA: TGTGCCAGCCACCCCGGGAACTCCTACAATGAGCAGTTCTTC. It specifies CASHPGNSYNEQFF.

In this sample, this clonotype turned up many times. The chain employs TRBV29-1 and TRBJ1-1; D is undetermined. This CDR3 has 11 amino acids. The V end was cut by 4 bases, the J end by 0 bases, with 3 bases between. The germline V gene encodes CDR1 SQVTM and CDR2 ANQGSEA. CDR3 coding DNA: TGCAGCGTTGCAATGAACACTGAAGCTTTCTTT. Encoded protein: CSVAMNTEAFF.

This clonotype was detected a few times. The V and J genes are TRBV4-1 and TRBJ2-1; 9 bases align to TRBD1. V trimming: 3 bases; J trimming: 6 bases; junction bases outside the gene matches: 6. The CDR3 extends over 15 amino acids. Germline CDR1 and CDR2: MGHRA and YSYEKL. CDR3 sequence: CASSQAMTGGNEQFF. The DNA of the CDR3 is TGCGCCAGCAGCCAGGCCATGACAGGGGGCAATGAGCAGTTCTTC.

This clonotype was seen repeatedly, ten times or more. V gene TRBV2 combines with J gene TRBJ2-5; a possible D gene is TRBD2 (6 bases). Germline assignment: CDR1 SNHLY and CDR2 FYNNEI. CDR3 length: 12 amino acids. The V end was cut by 11 bases, the J end by 4 bases, with 14 bases between. The CDR3 loop is CAEGGEVETQYF. The DNA for the CDR3 is TGTGCCGAAGGAGGGGAGGTAGAGACCCAGTACTTC.

This clonotype was detected many times. The rearrangement links TRBV20-1 to TRBJ2-5, with D perhaps assigned TRBD1 or TRBD2 (6 bases each). The CDR3 runs to 14 residues. CDR1 DFQATT and CDR2 SNEGSKA come from the germline V gene (reference sequence). V was clipped by 3 bases and J by 1 base, with 12 bases between them. This CDR3 is CSARFGGAQETQYF. The CDR3 DNA is TGCAGTGCTAGGTTCGGGGGCGCCCAAGAGACCCAGTACTTC.

This clonotype has ten or more counts. The chain combines TRBV7-8 with TRBJ1-3; 8 nucleotides agree with TRBD1. The trim removed 1 base at V and 0 bases at J, leaving 2 bases unmatched. This CDR3 comprises 16 residues. Looked up from germline, CDR1 is SGHVS and CDR2 is FQNEAQ. DNA of the CDR3: TGTGCCAGCAGCTTAGGGGACAGGATCTCTGGAAACACCATATATTTT. Its translation is CASSLGDRISGNTIYF. Based on the CDR3 plus reference TRBV7-8 and TRBJ1-3, the full variable domain is GAGVSQSPRYKVAKRGQDVALRCDPISGHVSLFWYQQALGQGPEFLTYFQNEAQLDKSGLPSDRFFAERPEGSVSTLKIQRTQQEDSAVYLCASSLGDRISGNTIYFGEGSWLTVV.

This clonotype was observed a few times. V usage is TRBV5-1 and J usage is TRBJ1-1, with a weak D call TRBD1 (6 bases). Trimming cost V 4 bases and J 4 bases, with 23 bases left between them. CDR1 is SGHRS, CDR2 YFSETQ, per germline. CDR3 length: 17 residues. This CDR3 reads CASSPGGILGGSTEAFF. CDR3 DNA sequence: TGCGCCAGCAGCCCGGGCGGAATCCTAGGGGGAAGCACTGAAGCTTTCTTT. The variable domain in full, completed from reference TRBV5-1 and TRBJ1-1, reads KAGVTQTPRYLIKTRGQQVTLSCSPISGHRSVSWYQQTPGQGLQFLFEYFSETQRNKGNFPGRFSGRQFSNSRSEMNVSTLELGDSALYLCASSPGGILGGSTEAFFGQGTRLTVV.

This clonotype was seen a few times. V gene TRBV7-9 combines with J gene TRBJ2-7, with TRBD1 as a possible D gene (6 bases). Germline-derived CDR1 and CDR2 are SEHNR and FQNEAQ (reference sequence). Trimming left V 5 bases short and J 4 bases short, with 15 bases between. This CDR3 comprises 14 residues. The CDR3 DNA follows: TGTGCCAGCAGCCCTCCGGGACACCTTTACGAGCAGTACTTC. The encoded protein is CASSPPGHLYEQYF.

This clonotype was detected ten times or more. This sequence joins TRBV12-3 or TRBV12-4 and TRBJ1-6; D is uncertain. Deletions cut 1 base from V and 3 bases from J, with 10 bases between. The CDR3 runs to 16 residues. The CDR3 DNA sequence: TGTGCCAGCAGTTTAGTTTGGGTCGACTATAATTCACCCCTCCACTTT. Residues: CASSLVWVDYNSPLHF.

The V call is TRBV6-2 or TRBV6-3, the J call TRBJ1-2, with TRBD1 matching 7 bases. Germline assignment: CDR1 MNHEY and CDR2 SVGEGT. The CDR3 covers 15 residues. J gave up 5 bases and V 5 bases, and 11 bases lay outside the gene matches. CDR3 nucleotide sequence: TGTGCCAGCAGTGGGCGAAGACAGGGAGAATATGGCTACACCTTC. Encoded protein: CASSGRRQGEYGYTF.

There are a few counts of this clonotype. The V call is TRBV4-2, the J call TRBJ2-3; 11 bases match TRBD2. This CDR3 contains 16 residues. The germline V gene encodes CDR1 LGHNA and CDR2 YNFKEQ. V shed 2 bases and J 1 base; nucleotides not matched to a gene: 2. In DNA form, the CDR3 reads TGTGCCAGCAGCCAATTACTAGCGGGGGGCACAGATACGCAGTATTTT. Protein product: CASSQLLAGGTDTQYF.

This clonotype was counted ten times or more. The J gene is TRBJ2-1, the V gene TRBV28; D is undetermined. CDR1 is MDHEN and CDR2 is SYDVKM in the germline V gene. V shed 1 base and J shed 4 bases, with 2 bases lying between them. This CDR3 has 12 amino acids. CDR3 DNA sequence: TGTGCCAGCAGTTTATTATACAATGAGCAGTTCTTC. Protein: CASSLLYNEQFF.

This clonotype was detected ten times or more. The chain has TRBV11-2 and TRBJ1-2, with TRBD1 matching 8 bases. V dropped 4 bases and J dropped 6; count of bases not matched to a gene: 7. This CDR3 comprises 14 residues. Germline CDR1 and CDR2: SGHAT and FQNNGV. The CDR3 bases are TGTGCCAGCAGCTCCCGTGACAGGGGCGATGGCTACACCTTC. Translated: CASSSRDRGDGYTF.

A word on this clonotype: A much larger clone differs from this one at a single base, so this may be a read error. The chain employs TRBV11-2 and TRBJ1-5, with 9 bases fitting TRBD1. Germline V gives CDR1 SGHAT, CDR2 FQNNGV. The V gene end was trimmed by 3 bases and the J gene end by 1 base; junction bases not matched to a gene: 4. The CDR3 runs 16 residues. This CDR3 is CASSFTGGGSNQPQHF. The DNA for the CDR3 is TGTGCCAGCAGCTTCACAGGGGGCGGCAGCAATCAGCCCCAGCATTTT.

The chain combines TRBV6-5 with TRBJ2-5; weak D call: TRBD2 (5 bases). The germline V gene has CDR1 MNHEY and CDR2 SVGAGI. Trimming left V 4 bases short and J 5 bases short, with 14 bases between. This CDR3 has 14 residues. CDR3 sequence (DNA): TGTGCCAGCAGTTCGCGGGCCCTGGCGGAGACCCAGTACTTC. The encoded protein is CASSSRALAETQYF.

The chain is built from TRBV19 and TRBJ1-1; weak D call: TRBD1 (5 bases). There are 13 residues in the CDR3. Germline CDR1 is LNHDA and CDR2 is SQIVND (reference sequence). V lost 7 bases, J lost 0 bases, and 9 bases lay in between. CDR3 bases: TGTGCCAGTAAGAACAGGTTGAACACTGAAGCTTTCTTT. Translation gives CASKNRLNTEAFF.

This clonotype occurred many times. This chain links TRBV3-1 with TRBJ2-1; D is uncertain. Looked up from germline, CDR1 is LGHDT and CDR2 is YNNKEL (reference sequence). CDR3 length: 12 residues. Trimming removed 4 bases from V and 7 bases from J, with 8 bases in between. Here the CDR3 DNA reads TGTGCCAGCAGCCGAGGTGGAAATGAGCAGTTCTTC. It translates to CASSRGGNEQFF.